The 30 T cell receptor beta chains listed next were all sequenced from one sample in a study of T cell repertoires in cytomegalovirus infection. TCRdb analysed the reads with MiXCR anew, one entry per CDR3 protein. The sample holds 600,000 to 800,000 distinct CDR3 sequences, around 24% seen once. The sequenced sample was CD8+ T cells from PBMCs. The receptors were sampled from a human donor in good health (CMV status not recorded). Some clones in this sample may be carry-over from other donors' samples.

The chain combines TRBV7-6 with TRBJ2-3; D uncertain. Germline V lookup: CDR1 SGHVS, CDR2 FNYEAQ. CDR3 size: 13 residues. The V end lost 0 bases, the J end lost 4 bases, and 5 bases lay between the germline ends. CDR3: CASSLAVADTQYF. DNA for the CDR3: TGTGCCAGCAGCTTAGCGGTCGCAGATACGCAGTATTTT.

This CDR3 reads CASSLSGDSQETQYF. The CDR3 coding sequence is TGTGCCAGCAGCTTGTCAGGGGATTCCCAAGAGACCCAGTACTTC. The chain couples TRBV5-4 to TRBJ2-5, with a tentative D call TRBD1 (6 bases). Trimming removed 1 base from V and 1 base from J, with 11 bases in between. CDR1 SGHNT and CDR2 YYREEE come from the germline V gene (reference sequence). This CDR3 comprises 15 residues.

This clonotype came up many times. The chain combines TRBV7-9 with TRBJ2-7; D assignment may be TRBD1 or TRBD2 (5 bases each). This CDR3 has 14 residues. V was cut by 5 bases and J by 3 bases, with 14 bases left in between. Germline V gene sequence: CDR1 SEHNR, CDR2 FQNEAQ (reference sequence). The CDR3 DNA reads as TGTGCCAGCAGCGGGCACCGGGACGGCTACGAGCAGTACTTC. Encoded protein: CASSGHRDGYEQYF.

Many counts were recorded for this clonotype. The chain combines TRBV2 with TRBJ2-3; tentative D call: TRBD2 (6 bases). The CDR3 extends over 15 amino acids. The germline V gene encodes CDR1 SNHLY and CDR2 FYNNEI. Between the trimmed V and J ends, which lost 7 bases and 4 bases, there was a span of 18 bases. CDR3 region: CASMGLAGSADTQYF. The CDR3, as DNA: TGTGCCAGCATGGGTTTGGCGGGGAGTGCAGATACGCAGTATTTT. Together with reference TRBV2 and TRBJ2-3, the CDR3 gives the full variable domain: EPEVTQTPSHQVTQMGQEVILRCVPISNHLYFYWYRQILGQKVEFLVSFYNNEISEKSEIFDDQFSVERPDGSNFTLKIRSTKLEDSAMYFCASMGLAGSADTQYFGPGTRLTVL.

The chain joins TRBV27 to TRBJ1-2; no clear D. This CDR3 spans 13 amino acids. V was trimmed by 2 bases and J by 1 base, leaving 5 bases between them. The germline V gene encodes CDR1 MNHEY and CDR2 SMNVEV (reference sequence). CDR3 region: CASSLRLNYGYTF. CDR3 nucleotide sequence: TGTGCCAGCAGTTTACGACTTAACTATGGCTACACCTTC.

The gene calls are TRBV20-1 and TRBJ2-1; 7 positions agree with TRBD1. V lost 0 bases and J lost 0; bases outside the gene matches: 2. Germline CDR1 DFQATT, CDR2 SNEGSKA (reference sequence). The CDR3 contains 15 residues. CDR3 sequence reads: CSARDPGGSYNEQFF. CDR3 sequence (DNA): TGCAGTGCTAGAGATCCAGGGGGCTCCTACAATGAGCAGTTCTTC.

This clonotype appeared many times. V usage is TRBV4-1 and J usage is TRBJ1-5; D is uncertain. The V gene's germline CDR1 is MGHRA and CDR2 YSYEKL. This CDR3 is 15 amino acids long. Trimming pared 0 bases from V and 4 bases from J, leaving 10 bases between. The CDR3 DNA follows: TGCGCCAGCAGCCAAGAAGTGAAGCTGAATCAGCCCCAGCATTTT. It yields the protein CASSQEVKLNQPQHF.

The rearrangement links TRBV6-6 to TRBJ1-2, with D hard to call. CDR1 and CDR2 (germline): MNHNY, SVGAGI (reference sequence). The length of the CDR3 is 15 residues. V was clipped by 5 bases and J by 8 bases, with 21 bases between them. The CDR3 sequence: CASSDPGPRPTGYTF. CDR3 DNA sequence: TGTGCCAGCAGTGATCCCGGGCCTCGCCCGACAGGCTACACCTTC.

This clonotype has ten or more counts. The chain combines TRBV24-1 with TRBJ2-2; 7 nucleotides align to TRBD2. Germline values: CDR1 KGHDR, CDR2 SFDVKD. Trimming took 4 bases from V and 0 from J; bases not matched to a gene: 7. The CDR3 spans 17 residues. CDR3 nucleotides: TGTGCCACCAGTGACCCCGGGAGGAGATCGAACACCGGGGAGCTGTTTTTT. This translates into CATSDPGRRSNTGELFF.

The rearrangement joins TRBV23-1 to TRBJ1-2, with a possible D match to TRBD1 (6 bases). TRBV23-1 has ORF status, its function being uncertain. Deletions cut 3 bases from V and 4 bases from J, with 15 bases between. There are 15 residues in the CDR3. CDR3 residues: CASSHPGQRLYGYTF. As DNA, the CDR3 is TGCGCCAGCAGTCACCCCGGACAGCGCCTCTATGGCTACACCTTC.

This clonotype has at least ten counts. The J gene is TRBJ2-1, the V gene TRBV7-9; 10 bases are shared with TRBD1. J was trimmed by 5 bases and V by 0 bases; bases with no gene match: 7. Germline V gene sequence: CDR1 SEHNR, CDR2 FQNEAQ (reference sequence). There are 17 residues in the CDR3. The CDR3 loop is CASSLAQGGQGHNEQFF. CDR3 coding DNA: TGTGCCAGCAGCTTAGCCCAAGGGGGACAGGGGCACAATGAGCAGTTCTTC.

The gene calls are TRBV3-1 and TRBJ2-2; the D gene is possibly TRBD2 (5 bases). In germline, CDR1 is LGHDT, CDR2 YNNKEL (reference sequence). The CDR3 is 15 residues long. Trimming took off 5 bases at V and 0 bases at J, with 10 bases between the two ends. The CDR3 loop reads CASSEGWANTGELFF. CDR3 DNA: TGTGCCAGCAGCGAGGGATGGGCGAACACCGGGGAGCTGTTTTTT.

Worth noting for this clonotype: This sequence may be a read error, since a much larger clone differs from it by one base. The chain carries TRBV6-4 and TRBJ2-1, with 15 nucleotides matching TRBD2. V was pared by 4 bases and J by 5 bases, with 0 bases of the junction left unmatched. The CDR3 has 15 amino acids. CDR1 is MRHNA and CDR2 is SNTAGT in the germline V gene. The CDR3 here is CASSGTSGGDNEQFF. The CDR3 nucleotides are TGTGCCAGCAGTGGGACTAGCGGGGGGGACAATGAGCAGTTCTTC.

The chain joins TRBV7-9 to TRBJ2-5, with TRBD1 as a possible D gene (5 bases). The CDR3 is 15 amino acids. Between the trimmed V and J ends, which lost 5 bases and 4 bases, there was a span of 17 bases. From germline, CDR1 is SEHNR and CDR2 FQNEAQ (reference sequence). CDR3 in amino acids: CASSPTAGLGETQYF. The CDR3 DNA reads as TGTGCCAGCAGCCCCACAGCAGGGTTAGGAGAGACCCAGTACTTC.

The count of this clonotype is one. An end of the junction differs from the germline gene, which may be a read error. The V gene is TRBV7-2, the J gene TRBJ1-2, with D uncertain. Germline loops: CDR1 SGHTA, CDR2 FQGNSA. This CDR3 has 14 amino acids. The CDR3 is CANSLVENHYGYTF. Written as DNA, the CDR3 is TGTGCCAACAGCTTAGTGGAGAACCACTATGGCTACACCTTC.

This rearrangement joins TRBV14 to TRBJ1-3; D uncertain. Trimming cost V 0 bases and J 4 bases, with 13 bases left between them. CDR1 and CDR2 (germline): SGHDN, FVKESK. CDR3 length: 16 amino acids. CDR3 loop: CASSQEGRSFGNTIYF. CDR3 in DNA: TGTGCCAGCAGCCAAGAGGGCAGATCATTCGGAAACACCATATATTTT.

This clonotype was recorded many times. The chain recombines TRBV7-6 with TRBJ1-1; no firm D call. The ends were cut back, 5 bases at V and 1 base at J, with 11 bases in the middle. Germline lookup yields CDR1 SGHVS and CDR2 FNYEAQ. The length of the CDR3 is 14 residues. The CDR3 protein is CASSQTDGNTEAFF. In nucleotides, the CDR3 is TGTGCCAGCAGCCAGACCGACGGGAACACTGAAGCTTTCTTT.

The chain uses TRBV6-2 or TRBV6-3 and TRBJ2-1, with TRBD1 identical over 7 bases. Germline lookup yields CDR1 MNHEY and CDR2 SVGEGT. V lost 6 bases to trimming and J lost 4 bases; unmatched junction nucleotides: 9. This CDR3 region has 15 residues. CDR3 nucleotide sequence: TGTGCCAGCAGACTTTCCGGGACAGCATACAATGAGCAGTTCTTC. It specifies CASRLSGTAYNEQFF.

A single count supports this clonotype. The rearrangement uses TRBV20-1 and TRBJ2-1; weak D call: TRBD1 (5 bases). The CDR3 sequence is 15 residues long. CDR1 and CDR2 (germline): DFQATT, SNEGSKA (reference sequence). V gave up 5 bases and J gave up 4 bases, with 18 bases separating them. CDR3 protein: CSAGLDIHPYNEQFF. DNA of the CDR3: TGCAGTGCTGGGTTGGACATACACCCTTACAATGAGCAGTTCTTC.

This clonotype was recorded many times. The rearrangement joins TRBV20-1 to TRBJ2-1; D is ambiguous. With 6 bases removed from V and 6 bases from J, the gap between germline ends came to 15 bases. The length of the CDR3 is 13 residues. Germline V CDR1 and CDR2: DFQATT, SNEGSKA (reference sequence). In DNA form, the CDR3 reads TGCAGTGCCCCACACTGGGATAGCAATGAGCAGTTCTTC. Amino acid sequence: CSAPHWDSNEQFF.

This clonotype was seen ten or more times. V usage is TRBV6-2 or TRBV6-3 and J usage is TRBJ2-2, with D tentatively TRBD2 (5 bases). The V gene's germline CDR1 is MNHEY and CDR2 SVGEGT. V was shortened by 3 bases and J by 7 bases, with 9 bases between the two germline ends. The CDR3 loop spans 13 amino acids. CDR3 residues: CASSYLANGELFF. The CDR3 DNA is TGTGCCAGCAGTTATTTAGCGAACGGGGAGCTGTTTTTT.

This clonotype was counted a few times. The chain employs TRBV20-1 and TRBJ1-5; TRBD1 might be the D (6 bases). CDR3 length: 14 amino acids. Germline CDR1 DFQATT, CDR2 SNEGSKA (reference sequence). V lost 3 bases and J 3 bases, leaving 12 bases between the germline ends. CDR3 protein: CSASGGQLNQPQHF. The CDR3 DNA follows: TGCAGTGCTAGTGGGGGACAACTCAATCAGCCCCAGCATTTT.

This clonotype showed up many times. The chain combines TRBV28 with TRBJ2-7; D may correspond to TRBD1 or TRBD2 (5 bases each). The CDR3 sequence is 17 residues long. The V gene's germline CDR1 is MDHEN and CDR2 SYDVKM. V lost 4 bases, J lost 4 bases, and 23 bases lay in between. The CDR3 region is CASSYGRDGTDNYEQYF. The CDR3 region has the DNA TGTGCCAGCAGTTACGGCCGGGACGGCACCGATAATTACGAGCAGTACTTC.

The table lists this clonotype with many counts. The chain recombines TRBV7-8 with TRBJ2-5; no definite D call. The CDR3 totals 10 residues. The germline V and J ends were trimmed by 5 bases and 7 bases, with 5 bases remaining between them. The germline CDR1 and CDR2 sequences are SGHVS and FQNEAQ. This CDR3 reads CASSDGTQYF. For the CDR3, the DNA is TGTGCCAGCAGCGATGGGACCCAGTACTTC.

This clonotype has only one observation. One end of the junction is discordant with germline, which a read error may explain. The chain links TRBV27 to TRBJ2-6; D gene unclear. From germline, CDR1 is MNHEY and CDR2 SMNVEV (reference sequence). CDR3 size: 15 residues. CDR3: CTSSLSAGGANVLTF. The CDR3 DNA follows: TGTACCAGCAGTTTATCGGCCGGAGGGGCCAACGTCCTGACTTTC.

This clonotype occurred many times. The chain recombines TRBV7-2 with TRBJ2-1; either TRBD1 or TRBD2 may fit D (5 bases each). The V end lost 5 bases, the J end lost 0 bases, and 17 bases lay between the germline ends. CDR1 is SGHTA and CDR2 is FQGNSA in the germline V gene. The CDR3 has 17 amino acids. The CDR3 DNA is TGTGCCAGCAGCCTCGTCCAGGGCACTAGCTCCTACAATGAGCAGTTCTTC. Amino acids: CASSLVQGTSSYNEQFF.

This chain joins TRBV10-3 and TRBJ2-1; 7 bases map to TRBD2. The ends lost 3 bases at V and 13 bases at J; junction bases unmatched: 9. The CDR3 length is 13 residues. CDR1 ENHRY and CDR2 SYGVKD come from the germline V gene. The CDR3: CAISEAAGRFQFF. DNA of the CDR3: TGTGCCATCAGTGAAGCCGCCGGGAGGTTTCAGTTCTTC.

This clonotype has only a few counts. The chain is built from TRBV15 and TRBJ1-2; D is uncertain. Germline V gene sequence: CDR1 LNHNV, CDR2 YYDKDF (reference sequence). CDR3 length: 14 residues. V was clipped by 3 bases and J by 4 bases, with 12 bases between them. For the CDR3, the DNA is TGTGCCACCAGCAGGACCAAAACCTCCTATGGCTACACCTTC. This sequence encodes CATSRTKTSYGYTF.

In its sample, this clonotype was seen a few times. The chain is built from TRBV28 and TRBJ2-1, with 9 positions matching TRBD2. Per germline, CDR1 MDHEN and CDR2 SYDVKM. The V segment lost 5 bases and the J segment 7 bases; nucleotides outside the gene matches: 12. This CDR3 comprises 16 residues. The CDR3 protein is CASSRLAVVVGNEQFF. Here the CDR3 DNA reads TGTGCCAGCAGTAGACTAGCGGTGGTTGTGGGTAATGAGCAGTTCTTC.

This clonotype has only a few counts. V is TRBV10-2 and J is TRBJ1-1, with 7 bases lining up with TRBD1. Trimming removed 3 bases from V and 6 bases from J; junction bases left unmatched: 7. The CDR3 length is 14 residues. Germline CDR1 WSHSY, CDR2 SAAADI. DNA of the CDR3: TGCGCCAGCAGTGATTGGCAGGGGGACGCTGAAGCTTTCTTT. Amino acids: CASSDWQGDAEAFF.